A single sample gave rise to the 13 T cell receptor beta chains below, sequenced in a study of cytomegalovirus exposure and HLA in healthy donors. The PCR made use of 60 Vbeta and 13 Jbeta primers. Assay: immunoSEQ multiplex PCR; the TCRdb copy retains only in-frame clones and omits some. The table records 150,000 to 160,000 clones, about 83% of them present only once. The specimen was PBMCs. The receptors were gathered from a woman aged 40 to 50 in good health and CMV-seronegative.

This chain joins TRBV7-2 and TRBJ2-5; 9 bases line up with TRBD1. The ends lost 5 bases at V and 6 bases at J; junction bases unmatched: 7. Looked up from germline, CDR1 is SGHTA and CDR2 is FQGNSA. This CDR3 region has 14 residues. This chain's CDR3 is CASSPAGQGKTQYF. CDR3 coding DNA: TGTGCCAGCAGCCCCGCCGGACAGGGGAAGACCCAGTACTTC.

The rearrangement links TRBV2 to TRBJ1-2; possibly TRBD1 for D (5 bases). CDR3 length equals 16 residues. Germline CDR1 is SNHLY and CDR2 is FYNNEI. The V and J ends lost 2 bases and 4 bases respectively, with 17 bases between them. Here the CDR3 reads CASSEFGAGRVYGYTF. The CDR3 DNA reads TGTGCCAGCAGTGAATTCGGGGCTGGGAGGGTCTATGGCTACACCTTC. Based on the CDR3 plus reference TRBV2 and TRBJ1-2, the full variable domain is EPEVTQTPSHQVTQMGQEVILRCVPISNHLYFYWYRQILGQKVEFLVSFYNNEISEKSEIFDDQFSVERPDGSNFTLKIRSTKLEDSAMYFCASSEFGAGRVYGYTFGSGTRLTVV.

The chain carries TRBV19 and TRBJ2-1, with TRBD1 matching over 7 bases. CDR3 size: 16 residues. J gave up 0 bases and V 6 bases, and 8 bases lay outside the gene matches. Germline V CDR1 and CDR2: LNHDA, SQIVND (reference sequence). The CDR3 region is CASRRAGTDSYNEQFF. The CDR3 DNA follows: TGTGCCAGTAGGAGGGCCGGGACAGACTCCTACAATGAGCAGTTCTTC.

The chain carries TRBV6-4 and TRBJ1-2, with unresolved D. The germline V gene encodes CDR1 MRHNA and CDR2 SNTAGT. This CDR3 region has 14 residues. V was shortened by 6 bases and J by 0 bases, with 11 bases between the two germline ends. The CDR3 DNA follows: TGTGCCAGCAGATCCCTTACTTCTAACTATGGCTACACCTTC. It is translated as CASRSLTSNYGYTF.

This clone came up a few times. The chain combines TRBV6-1 with TRBJ2-6; D may be TRBD2 (6 bases). The germline V gene encodes CDR1 MNHNS and CDR2 SASEGT. The V and J ends lost 11 bases and 0 bases respectively, with 14 bases between them. CDR3 length: 15 residues. DNA for the CDR3: TGTGCCGGTGACAAGGGAGGCTCTGGGGCCAACGTCCTGACTTTC. Amino acids: CAGDKGGSGANVLTF.

The chain has TRBV5-6 and TRBJ2-1; TRBD1 matches at 12 bases. The V segment lost 7 bases and the J segment 7 bases; nucleotides outside the gene matches: 6. CDR1 is SGHDT and CDR2 is YYEEEE in the germline V gene. The length of the CDR3 is 14 residues. The CDR3 region has the DNA TGTGCCAGCTCCTGGGACAGGGGGCTGAATGAGCAGTTCTTC. Amino acids: CASSWDRGLNEQFF.

This rearrangement joins TRBV2 to TRBJ2-1; D might be TRBD1 (5 bases). V gave up 7 bases and J gave up 5 bases, with 15 bases separating them. This CDR3 has 14 amino acids. CDR1 is SNHLY, CDR2 FYNNEI, per germline. In DNA, the CDR3 is TGTGCCAGCATTCGATCCTACAGGAACAATGAGCAGTTCTTC. Encoded protein: CASIRSYRNNEQFF.

This chain joins TRBV7-6 and TRBJ2-7; D might be TRBD2 (6 bases). V was shortened by 5 bases and J by 0 bases, with 14 bases between the two germline ends. CDR1 and CDR2 from the germline V gene are SGHVS and FNYEAQ. CDR3 length: 15 amino acids. DNA for the CDR3: TGTGCCAGCAGCCTTACTAGCACGAGCTCCTACGAGCAGTACTTC. The encoded protein is CASSLTSTSSYEQYF.

This rearrangement joins TRBV6-1 to TRBJ1-6; 9 bases map to TRBD1. In germline, CDR1 is MNHNS, CDR2 SASEGT. The CDR3 is made up of 16 amino acids. After removal of 4 bases from V and 5 bases from J, the junction contained 6 bases not matched to a gene. CDR3 region: CASSGTDRGDNSPLHF. The CDR3, as DNA: TGTGCCAGCAGTGGGACGGACAGGGGCGATAATTCACCCCTCCACTTT.

The rearrangement joins TRBV18 to TRBJ1-2; D gene ambiguous. The CDR3 has 13 residues. V was cut by 2 bases and J by 3 bases, with 7 bases left in between. CDR1 is KGHSH and CDR2 is LQKENI in the germline V gene. The CDR3 loop is CASSPREDYGYTF. In DNA form, the CDR3 reads TGTGCCAGCTCACCAAGAGAAGACTATGGCTACACCTTC.

The gene calls are TRBV6-5 and TRBJ1-2; 9 bases align to TRBD1. Trimming at V came to 4 bases and at J to 4 bases, leaving 10 bases not matched to a gene. Germline V gene data show CDR1 as MNHEY and CDR2 as SVGAGI. The CDR3 totals 16 residues. CDR3: CASSSLPGQGFYGYTF. For the CDR3, the DNA is TGTGCCAGCAGTTCCCTCCCGGGACAGGGTTTCTATGGCTACACCTTC.

In this sample, this clone turned up once. The chain joins TRBV5-4 to TRBJ2-7, with 8 bases fitting TRBD2. The CDR3 runs 15 residues. Trimming took 0 bases from V and 4 from J; bases not matched to a gene: 6. CDR1 and CDR2 from the germline V gene are SGHNT and YYREEE (reference sequence). Here the CDR3 DNA reads TGTGCCAGCAGCTTGGCCGGGAGCGGGAGTTACGAGCAGTACTTC. Translated, it gives CASSLAGSGSYEQYF.

The CDR3 DNA reads as TGTGCCAGCAGCTTAGATCTGGCAGGGGGAAACTATGGCTACACCTTC. Protein sequence: CASSLDLAGGNYGYTF. This chain uses TRBV11-2 with TRBJ1-2, with 7 bases fitting TRBD1. Looked up from germline, CDR1 is SGHAT and CDR2 is FQNNGV. The CDR3 consists of 16 residues. The ends lost 0 bases at V and 2 bases at J; junction bases unmatched: 6.